This T cell receptor beta chain was captured by sequencing in a study of metastatic and nonmetastatic thyroid tumors. Study-wide background: Thyroid patients, malignant and benign, had repertoires compared across blood and tumor or nodule tissue. Study-level findings and limits: Across blood and tumor, TCR beta diversity in malignant thyroid tumors was reportedly significantly higher than in benign nodules.

Before thyroid surgery, none of the patients had received any treatment. Per the authors' pipeline: CDR3 differences across clinicopathological groups were used to build a distant-metastasis classifier for papillary thyroid cancer. TCRdb redid the clone calls on the PCR reads using MiXCR. The V and J calls here are based on TCRdb, not the publication. Of about 41,000 clones in the sample, roughly 24% were seen once. Germline V lookup: CDR1 DFQATT, CDR2 SNEGSKA (reference sequence). The V and J ends lost 2 bases and 2 bases respectively, with 7 bases between them. The CDR3 is 12 residues long. Of note for this clone: The antigen is unknown.

The chain employs TRBV20-1 and TRBJ2-7; no clear D gene. This clonotype was obtained from a female donor with papillary thyroid cancer or a benign thyroid nodule (not recorded which). Some clones in this sample may be carry-over from other donors' samples. Material for sequencing was tumor tissue. CDR3 loop: CSARRGTYEQYF. The CDR3 DNA reads as TGCAGTGCTAGAAGAGGAACCTACGAGCAGTACTTC.